What follows are 26 T cell receptor beta chains derived from one specimen sequenced in a study of blood T cell repertoires in COVID-19. Generated by immunoSEQ multiplex PCR, the TCRdb table keeps only in-frame clones and is missing some. Of roughly 180,000 clones listed, approximately 86% are singletons. Sequencing was done on a sample of PBMCs or T cells enriched from blood (not recorded which). These TCRs come from a man aged 60 to 69 who had recovered from COVID-19.

The rearrangement joins TRBV24-1 to TRBJ2-6; 9 bases align to TRBD1. V lost 12 bases and J lost 2; bases outside the gene matches: 13. Germline values: CDR1 KGHDR, CDR2 SFDVKD. This CDR3 contains 17 residues. CDR3 protein: CASSEGQGTPGANVLTF. CDR3 coding DNA: TGTGCCTCCTCCGAAGGACAGGGGACCCCTGGGGCCAACGTCCTGACTTTC.

The chain employs TRBV4-1 and TRBJ2-7; D gene ambiguous. V shed 3 bases and J shed 5 bases, with 11 bases lying between them. From germline, CDR1 is MGHRA and CDR2 YSYEKL. CDR3 length equals 13 residues. The DNA of the CDR3 is TGCGCCAGCAGCCAGGGCCCCTGGAACGAGCAGTACTTC. Amino acid sequence: CASSQGPWNEQYF.

This chain joins TRBV7-2 and TRBJ2-7, with TRBD1 as a possible D gene (5 bases). This CDR3 spans 12 amino acids. Germline loops: CDR1 SGHTA, CDR2 FQGNSA. V was cut by 5 bases and J by 3 bases, with 8 bases left in between. CDR3 sequence: CASSETDYEQYF. The CDR3 nucleotides are TGTGCCAGCAGCGAGACAGACTACGAGCAGTACTTC. Full variable domain (remainder filled in from reference TRBV7-2 and TRBJ2-7): GAGVSQSPSNKVTEKGKDVELRCDPISGHTALYWYRQSLGQGLEFLIYFQGNSAPDKSGLPSDRFSAERTGGSVSTLTIQRTQQEDSAVYLCASSETDYEQYFGPGTRLTVT.

The CDR3 region is CASRYRTSSYEQYF. CDR3 in DNA: TGTGCCAGTAGGTACAGGACTAGCTCCTACGAGCAGTACTTC. The rearrangement joins TRBV6-5 to TRBJ2-7; TRBD2 agrees at 7 bases. The germline gives CDR1 MNHEY, CDR2 SVGAGI. The CDR3 contains 14 residues. The V gene end was trimmed by 9 bases and the J gene end by 0 bases; junction bases not matched to a gene: 8.

CDR3 nucleotides: TGTGCCAGTAGTTTATCCGGGGGGATCAACACCGGGGAGCTGTTTTTT. It encodes CASSLSGGINTGELFF. The J gene is TRBJ2-2, the V gene TRBV19, with 7 nucleotides matching TRBD2. V trimming: 5 bases; J trimming: 2 bases; junction bases outside the gene matches: 8. CDR1 is LNHDA and CDR2 is SQIVND in the germline V gene (reference sequence). The CDR3 runs 16 residues.

This clone showed up just a few times. The J gene is TRBJ1-4, the V gene TRBV18; D remains ambiguous. Germline V CDR1 and CDR2: KGHSH, LQKENI. This CDR3 region has 13 residues. V shed 3 bases and J shed 5 bases, with 7 bases lying between them. CDR3: CASSPGGNEKLFF. CDR3 DNA sequence: TGTGCCAGCTCACCGGGAGGAAATGAAAAACTGTTTTTT. Full variable domain (outside the CDR3, taken from reference TRBV18 and TRBJ1-4): NAGVMQNPRHLVRRRGQEARLRCSPMKGHSHVYWYRQLPEEGLKFMVYLQKENIIDESGMPKERFSAEFPKEGPSILRIQQVVRGDSAAYFCASSPGGNEKLFFGSGTQLSVL.

V and J are TRBV9 and TRBJ2-3; D perhaps matches TRBD1 (5 bases). In germline, CDR1 is SGDLS, CDR2 YYNGEE. V dropped 3 bases and J dropped 2 bases, with 10 bases sitting between them. This CDR3 comprises 14 residues. CDR3 in DNA: TGTGCCAGCAGCGAGGCAGGGTCCACAGATACGCAGTATTTT. Translated, it gives CASSEAGSTDTQYF.

The count of this clone is one. The rearrangement uses TRBV6-5 and TRBJ2-7; TRBD1 aligns across 9 bases. The CDR3 is 13 amino acids. The V gene end was trimmed by 6 bases and the J gene end by 3 bases; junction bases not matched to a gene: 3. The V gene's germline CDR1 is MNHEY and CDR2 SVGAGI. The CDR3, as DNA: TGTGCCAGCAGACTGGGACAGGGCTACGAGCAGTACTTC. It codes for CASRLGQGYEQYF.

V gene TRBV19 combines with J gene TRBJ2-7; D is perhaps TRBD1 (6 bases). The germline gives CDR1 LNHDA, CDR2 SQIVND (reference sequence). The CDR3 covers 13 residues. Trimming took off 3 bases at V and 4 bases at J, with 10 bases between the two ends. The CDR3 reads CASSMGAGYEQYF. The CDR3 DNA is TGTGCCAGTAGTATGGGGGCTGGTTACGAGCAGTACTTC.

The chain employs TRBV25-1 and TRBJ1-1, with D possibly TRBD1 on 5 matching bases. Deletions cut 1 base from V and 7 bases from J, with 10 bases between. CDR1 and CDR2 (germline): MGHDK, SYGVNS. The CDR3 extends over 13 amino acids. The CDR3 loop reads CASSELGGGEAFF. CDR3 nucleotides: TGTGCCAGCAGTGAATTGGGGGGAGGTGAAGCTTTCTTT.

Worth noting for this clone: This sample includes further DNA sequences coding for the same CDR3. V and J are TRBV6-5 and TRBJ1-5; 7 positions match TRBD1. The CDR3 is 14 residues long. V shed 6 bases and J 2 bases; nucleotides not matched to a gene: 4. Per the germline V gene, CDR1 is MNHEY and CDR2 is SVGAGI. The chain's CDR3 is CASRPTGGNQPQHF. DNA of the CDR3: TGTGCCAGCAGGCCCACAGGGGGCAATCAGCCCCAGCATTTT.

The genes are TRBV5-6 and TRBJ2-2, with D perhaps matching TRBD1 (5 bases). Per the germline V gene, CDR1 is SGHDT and CDR2 is YYEEEE. There are 15 residues in the CDR3. The V end lost 2 bases, the J end lost 7 bases, and 15 bases lay between the germline ends. CDR3 sequence (DNA): TGTGCCAGCAGCTTTCCAGGACAAGTGTTCGGGGAGCTGTTTTTT. The encoded protein is CASSFPGQVFGELFF.

The gene calls are TRBV2 and TRBJ2-3, with 10 nucleotides matching TRBD2. After removal of 3 bases from V and 5 bases from J, the junction contained 5 bases not matched to a gene. CDR1 SNHLY and CDR2 FYNNEI come from the germline V gene. The CDR3 consists of 15 residues. As DNA, the CDR3 is TGTGCCAGCAGTGATAGCGGGGGGAGCCAAGATACGCAGTATTTT. Amino acid sequence: CASSDSGGSQDTQYF.

The V call is TRBV2, the J call TRBJ2-2, with D tentatively TRBD2 (5 bases). The CDR3 length is 14 residues. The germline CDR1 and CDR2 sequences are SNHLY and FYNNEI. The V and J ends lost 6 bases and 4 bases respectively, with 12 bases between them. The CDR3 DNA sequence: TGTGCCAGCAGCGTAACTAGACTCACCGGGGAGCTGTTTTTT. It translates to CASSVTRLTGELFF.

CDR3 coding DNA: TGTGCCAGCAGCTTAGGTAGGGGGTCCTACGAGCAGTACTTC. It codes for CASSLGRGSYEQYF. The chain carries TRBV7-8 and TRBJ2-7, with D possibly TRBD1 on 6 matching bases. The length of the CDR3 is 14 residues. Between the trimmed V and J ends, which lost 1 base and 1 base, there was a span of 8 bases. Looked up from germline, CDR1 is SGHVS and CDR2 is FQNEAQ.

CDR3 protein: CASSFTATGELFF. In DNA form, the CDR3 reads TGTGCCAGCAGCTTCACTGCCACCGGGGAGCTGTTTTTT. J is TRBJ2-2 and V is TRBV7-3; D unclear. Deletions cut 3 bases from V and 4 bases from J, with 6 bases between. The CDR3 contains 13 residues. CDR1 is SGHTA and CDR2 is FQGTGA in the germline V gene.

V is TRBV15 and J is TRBJ1-5; TRBD1 matches at 11 bases. Trimming cost V 3 bases and J 0 bases; bases outside gene matches: 1. This CDR3 is built from 16 residues. Germline loops: CDR1 LNHNV, CDR2 YYDKDF (reference sequence). The CDR3 sequence: CATSRDRGLSNQPQHF. The CDR3 coding sequence is TGTGCCACCAGCAGGGACAGGGGGCTTAGCAATCAGCCCCAGCATTTT.

This clone was recorded once. This chain links TRBV12-3 or TRBV12-4 with TRBJ1-2, with a tentative D call TRBD1 (6 bases). The V gene lost 8 bases and the J gene lost 8 bases, with 18 bases spanning the gap. The CDR3 is 13 amino acids. The CDR3 loop reads CASRGPEGEGYTF. CDR3 DNA: TGTGCCAGCCGGGGTCCTGAGGGGGAAGGCTACACCTTC.

This chain connects TRBV19 to TRBJ1-4; 8 nucleotides agree with TRBD1. The CDR3 consists of 17 residues. Germline trimming cut 3 bases from V and 0 bases from J; bases unmatched to any gene: 6. The germline gives CDR1 LNHDA, CDR2 SQIVND (reference sequence). This CDR3 reads CASSMTGVRATNEKLFF. In DNA form, the CDR3 reads TGTGCCAGTAGTATGACAGGGGTTAGGGCAACTAATGAAAAACTGTTTTTT.

The chain links TRBV6-2 or TRBV6-3 to TRBJ1-1, with 7 bases lining up with TRBD1. This CDR3 region has 14 residues. J lost 7 bases, V lost 5 bases, and 10 bases had no gene match. Germline V gene lookup returns CDR1 MNHEY and CDR2 SVGEGT. The CDR3 reads CASSRPGQYNEAFF. The CDR3 nucleotides are TGTGCCAGCAGTCGCCCGGGACAGTACAATGAAGCTTTCTTT.

This clone was counted a few times. The chain has TRBV28 and TRBJ1-2, with D maybe TRBD1 (6 bases). The V and J ends lost 4 bases and 4 bases respectively, with 16 bases between them. Germline loops: CDR1 MDHEN, CDR2 SYDVKM. CDR3 size: 15 residues. The CDR3 sequence: CASSSTTGYSYGYTF. CDR3 DNA: TGTGCCAGCAGTTCCACTACAGGGTACAGCTATGGCTACACCTTC.

In its sample, this clone was seen a few times. The chain links TRBV7-3 to TRBJ2-3; possibly TRBD2 for D (6 bases). The CDR3 covers 14 residues. The germline gives CDR1 SGHTA, CDR2 FQGTGA. The V and J ends lost 0 bases and 4 bases respectively, with 8 bases between them. The DNA for the CDR3 is TGTGCCAGCAGCTTAACGGGGGGTTCAGATACGCAGTATTTT. Its protein is CASSLTGGSDTQYF.

The chain is built from TRBV11-3 and TRBJ1-2; no firm D call. V was shortened by 0 bases and J by 5 bases, with 7 bases between the two germline ends. This CDR3 has 13 residues. CDR1 SGHNT and CDR2 YENEEA come from the germline V gene. The CDR3 region is CASSLEGGYGYTF. In nucleotides, the CDR3 is TGTGCCAGCAGCTTAGAGGGAGGATATGGCTACACCTTC.

This clone was detected only once. The rearrangement links TRBV6-5 to TRBJ2-1, with D maybe TRBD1 (5 bases). The V end lost 4 bases, the J end lost 0 bases, and 10 bases lay between the germline ends. The CDR3 runs to 15 residues. The germline gives CDR1 MNHEY, CDR2 SVGAGI. CDR3 sequence (DNA): TGTGCCAGCAGTTCGCCGCAGGGCTCCTACAATGAGCAGTTCTTC. As protein: CASSSPQGSYNEQFF.

The chain has TRBV5-1 and TRBJ2-7; D uncertain. Trimming cost V 3 bases and J 3 bases, with 4 bases left between them. This CDR3 has 11 residues. CDR1 is SGHRS and CDR2 is YFSETQ in the germline V gene. For the CDR3, the DNA is TGCGCCAGCAGCTCCCACTACGAGCAGTACTTC. Protein: CASSSHYEQYF.

The rearrangement links TRBV9 to TRBJ1-2, with D perhaps matching TRBD1 (6 bases). CDR3 length: 13 residues. Trimming left V 4 bases short and J 5 bases short, with 12 bases between. Germline lookup yields CDR1 SGDLS and CDR2 YYNGEE. The DNA of the CDR3 is TGTGCCAGCAGCCAAGGGGGGGCGTATGGCTACACCTTC. Its translation is CASSQGGAYGYTF.